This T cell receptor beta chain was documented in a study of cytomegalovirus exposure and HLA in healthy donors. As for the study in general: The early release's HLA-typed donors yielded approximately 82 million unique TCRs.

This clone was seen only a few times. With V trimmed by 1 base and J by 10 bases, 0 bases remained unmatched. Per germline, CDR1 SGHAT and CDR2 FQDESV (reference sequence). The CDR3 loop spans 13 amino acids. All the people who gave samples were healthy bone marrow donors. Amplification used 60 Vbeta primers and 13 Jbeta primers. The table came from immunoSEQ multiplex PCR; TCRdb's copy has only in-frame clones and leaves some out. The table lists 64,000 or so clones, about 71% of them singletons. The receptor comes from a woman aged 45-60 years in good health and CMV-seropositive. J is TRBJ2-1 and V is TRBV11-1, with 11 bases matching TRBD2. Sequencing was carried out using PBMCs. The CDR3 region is CASSLGLAGEQFF. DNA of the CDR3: TGTGCCAGCAGCTTAGGACTAGCGGGGGAGCAGTTCTTC.